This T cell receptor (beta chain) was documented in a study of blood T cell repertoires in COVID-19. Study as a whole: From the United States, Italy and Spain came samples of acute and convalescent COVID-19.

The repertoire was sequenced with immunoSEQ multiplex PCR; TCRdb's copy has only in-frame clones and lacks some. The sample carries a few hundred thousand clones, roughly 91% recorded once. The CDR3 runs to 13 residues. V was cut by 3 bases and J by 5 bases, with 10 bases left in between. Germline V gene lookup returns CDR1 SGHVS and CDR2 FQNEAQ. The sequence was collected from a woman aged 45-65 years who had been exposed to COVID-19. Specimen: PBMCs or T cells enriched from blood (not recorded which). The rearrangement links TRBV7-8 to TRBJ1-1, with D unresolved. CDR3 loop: CASSLLLHTEAFF. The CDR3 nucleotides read TGTGCCAGCAGCTTGCTATTGCATACTGAAGCTTTCTTT.